One sample yielded the 21 T cell receptor beta chains listed below, sequenced in a study of beta chain features in type 1 diabetes. Points from the study as a whole: Researchers report that Type 1 diabetes patients had moderately but significantly shorter TCRB CDR3s across all four CD4+ subsets.

These TCRs' antigens remain unknown. Sequenced material consisted of expressed TCRB transcripts (all of the isolated RNA was reverse transcribed). The repertoire was sequenced with immunoSEQ multiplex PCR; TCRdb's copy has only in-frame clones and lacks some. The sample yields 250,000 to 300,000 clones, roughly an eighth seen once. What was sequenced was naive CD4+ T cells from blood. The source is a young man with type 1 diabetes.

This clone showed up just a few times. The chain recombines TRBV5-1 with TRBJ2-1; D is perhaps TRBD1 (6 bases). The CDR3 consists of 15 residues. The germline gives CDR1 SGHRS, CDR2 YFSETQ. V dropped 4 bases and J dropped 2 bases, with 13 bases sitting between them. CDR3 residues: CASSTTGPPYNEQFF. Here the CDR3 DNA reads TGCGCCAGCAGCACGACAGGTCCCCCCTACAATGAGCAGTTCTTC.

The chain links TRBV5-4 to TRBJ2-1; 11 bases map to TRBD2. CDR1 and CDR2 from the germline V gene are SGHNT and YYREEE (reference sequence). Unmatched junction bases numbered 3, after V lost 2 bases and J lost 2 bases. This CDR3 has 16 residues. The CDR3 reads CASSFSSGRAYNEQFF. The CDR3, as DNA: TGTGCCAGCAGCTTTAGTAGCGGGAGGGCCTACAATGAGCAGTTCTTC.

The table lists this clone with a count of one. V usage is TRBV28 and J usage is TRBJ1-1, with TRBD1 matching over 7 bases. Germline CDR1 and CDR2: MDHEN and SYDVKM. The CDR3 covers 15 residues. Trimming cost V 4 bases and J 0 bases; bases outside gene matches: 5. CDR3 bases: TGTGCCAGCAGTTACAGGGGTTACATGAACACTGAAGCTTTCTTT. Its protein product is CASSYRGYMNTEAFF.

V and J are TRBV19 and TRBJ2-3, with D perhaps matching TRBD1 (5 bases). CDR3 size: 14 residues. Germline CDR1 and CDR2: LNHDA and SQIVND (reference sequence). V dropped 7 bases and J dropped 0 bases, with 11 bases sitting between them. The CDR3 here is CASNRQKSTDTQYF. Written as DNA, the CDR3 is TGTGCCAGTAATCGACAGAAAAGCACAGATACGCAGTATTTT.

The gene calls are TRBV27 and TRBJ2-1; D possibly corresponds to TRBD1 (6 bases). CDR3 length equals 15 residues. V lost 4 bases to trimming and J lost 7 bases, with 17 bases between them. Per the germline V gene, CDR1 is MNHEY and CDR2 is SMNVEV (reference sequence). CDR3 in amino acids: CASSSDGQLRNEQFF. The CDR3 bases are TGTGCCAGCAGTTCAGACGGACAGCTACGTAATGAGCAGTTCTTC.

V usage is TRBV27 and J usage is TRBJ1-2; D is perhaps TRBD1 (6 bases). Trimming pared 3 bases from V and 10 bases from J, leaving 12 bases between. Germline-derived CDR1 and CDR2 are MNHEY and SMNVEV (reference sequence). This CDR3 has 12 residues. Here the CDR3 reads CASSFRGEVYTF. CDR3 bases: TGTGCCAGCAGTTTCAGGGGCGAAGTCTACACCTTC.

This clone was counted only a few times. V usage is TRBV2 and J usage is TRBJ2-1, with 8 bases fitting TRBD1. In germline, CDR1 is SNHLY, CDR2 FYNNEI. J lost 7 bases, V lost 6 bases, and 5 bases had no gene match. This CDR3 comprises 13 residues. This chain's CDR3 is CASRGQVGNEQFF. Here the CDR3 DNA reads TGTGCCAGCAGGGGACAGGTGGGGAATGAGCAGTTCTTC. The variable domain in full, with the rest retrieved from reference TRBV2 and TRBJ2-1, is EPEVTQTPSHQVTQMGQEVILRCVPISNHLYFYWYRQILGQKVEFLVSFYNNEISEKSEIFDDQFSVERPDGSNFTLKIRSTKLEDSAMYFCASRGQVGNEQFFGPGTRLTVL.

This clone occurred a few times. This rearrangement joins TRBV5-4 to TRBJ2-1, with D possibly TRBD2 on 6 matching bases. Germline loops: CDR1 SGHNT, CDR2 YYREEE (reference sequence). V shed 4 bases and J shed 6 bases, with 17 bases lying between them. This CDR3 region has 15 residues. This CDR3 is CASSPPGGLGNEQFF. CDR3 DNA: TGTGCCAGCAGCCCCCCCGGGGGTCTTGGCAATGAGCAGTTCTTC. Full variable domain (remainder filled in from reference TRBV5-4 and TRBJ2-1): ETGVTQSPTHLIKTRGQQVTLRCSSQSGHNTVSWYQQALGQGPQFIFQYYREEENGRGNFPPRFSGLQFPNYSSELNVNALELDDSALYLCASSPPGGLGNEQFFGPGTRLTVL.

The DNA of the CDR3 is TGTGCCAGCAGTTACTCAGGACAGGGGTATGGTAGATTCTTC. Protein sequence: CASSYSGQGYGRFF. The chain couples TRBV6-6 to TRBJ2-1; 9 nucleotides match TRBD1. CDR3 length: 14 residues. V shed 0 bases and J 16 bases; nucleotides not matched to a gene: 10. Germline V CDR1 and CDR2: MNHNY, SVGAGI (reference sequence).

In its sample, this clone was seen a few times. The chain links TRBV19 to TRBJ1-1, with D perhaps matching TRBD1 (6 bases). The CDR3 consists of 15 residues. The germline V and J ends were trimmed by 5 bases and 0 bases, with 13 bases remaining between them. CDR1 is LNHDA and CDR2 is SQIVND in the germline V gene (reference sequence). The chain's CDR3 is CASSPQGQMNTEAFF. The CDR3 DNA reads TGTGCCAGTAGTCCCCAAGGACAGATGAACACTGAAGCTTTCTTT.

The V and J genes are TRBV9 and TRBJ2-5, with D maybe TRBD1 (6 bases). CDR3 length: 14 amino acids. Per the germline V gene, CDR1 is SGDLS and CDR2 is YYNGEE. V lost 2 bases and J 3 bases, leaving 11 bases between the germline ends. In DNA, the CDR3 is TGTGCCAGCAGCGTGGGACATACGAAAGAGACCCAGTACTTC. Its translation: CASSVGHTKETQYF.

This clone was picked up a small number of times. The chain combines TRBV30 with TRBJ2-3; tentatively, D is TRBD1 (6 bases). Trimming removed 5 bases from V and 5 bases from J, with 26 bases in between. The CDR3 totals 17 residues. CDR1 GTSNPN and CDR2 SVGIG come from the germline V gene (reference sequence). CDR3 residues: CAWGRSRVTGRLDTQYF. The CDR3 DNA reads as TGTGCCTGGGGCCGGAGTCGGGTGACAGGACGCTTAGATACGCAGTATTTT.

The chain employs TRBV29-1 and TRBJ2-7; 7 bases map to TRBD1. Germline CDR1 reads SQVTM; CDR2 reads ANQGSEA. V shed 1 base, J shed 5 bases, and the junction held 5 bases outside the gene matches. This CDR3 comprises 13 residues. The CDR3 nucleotides are TGCAGCGTTGAAGGACAGGGATTGAACGAGCAGTACTTC. The encoded protein is CSVEGQGLNEQYF.

Details on this clone: This specimen includes other DNA sequences encoding the same CDR3. The chain recombines TRBV2 with TRBJ2-6; TRBD1 might be the D (6 bases). The CDR3 totals 15 residues. V lost 2 bases to trimming and J lost 4 bases, with 9 bases between them. Per germline, CDR1 SNHLY and CDR2 FYNNEI. The CDR3 protein is CASSEQGSGANVLTF. The CDR3 DNA reads TGTGCCAGCAGTGAACAGGGGTCCGGGGCCAACGTCCTGACTTTC.

This clone was seen more than once but under ten times. The chain has TRBV30 and TRBJ2-3; maybe TRBD2 (5 bases). This CDR3 contains 14 residues. V lost 4 bases to trimming and J lost 3 bases, with 14 bases between them. From germline, CDR1 is GTSNPN and CDR2 SVGIG (reference sequence). The CDR3 DNA sequence: TGTGCCTGGATCGCGGTCCGCGGGACAGATACGCAGTATTTT. This sequence encodes CAWIAVRGTDTQYF.

J is TRBJ2-1 and V is TRBV18; tentative D call: TRBD2 (5 bases). The V end lost 3 bases, the J end lost 8 bases, and 11 bases lay between the germline ends. Germline V lookup: CDR1 KGHSH, CDR2 LQKENI. The CDR3 spans 13 residues. CDR3 protein: CASSPLDLDEQFF. As DNA, the CDR3 is TGTGCCAGCTCACCCCTGGACTTGGATGAGCAGTTCTTC. Drawing the rest from reference TRBV18 and TRBJ2-1, the complete variable domain is NAGVMQNPRHLVRRRGQEARLRCSPMKGHSHVYWYRQLPEEGLKFMVYLQKENIIDESGMPKERFSAEFPKEGPSILRIQQVVRGDSAAYFCASSPLDLDEQFFGPGTRLTVL.

The rearrangement links TRBV6-6 to TRBJ2-1; 7 bases match TRBD1. This CDR3 is 14 amino acids long. Trimming removed 8 bases from V and 6 bases from J; junction bases left unmatched: 10. The germline V gene has CDR1 MNHNY and CDR2 SVGAGI (reference sequence). The chain's CDR3 is CASGVRDSLNEQFF. The CDR3 DNA follows: TGTGCCAGCGGTGTCCGGGACAGCCTCAATGAGCAGTTCTTC.

This clone was counted only a few times. This chain connects TRBV4-2 to TRBJ1-2; TRBD1 agrees at 7 bases. Unmatched junction bases numbered 5, after V lost 3 bases and J lost 4 bases. CDR1 is LGHNA, CDR2 YNFKEQ, per germline. CDR3 length: 14 residues. This CDR3 reads CASSQEGQPYGYTF. In DNA form, the CDR3 reads TGTGCCAGCAGCCAGGAGGGACAGCCCTATGGCTACACCTTC.

The chain carries TRBV18 and TRBJ2-7; possibly TRBD1 for D (5 bases). Between the trimmed V and J ends, which lost 4 bases and 0 bases, there was a span of 13 bases. The CDR3 is 15 residues long. Germline CDR1 KGHSH, CDR2 LQKENI. CDR3 region: CASSRTRTYSYEQYF. The DNA of the CDR3 is TGTGCCAGCTCACGGACCCGGACATACTCCTACGAGCAGTACTTC.

In its sample, this clone was seen a few times. The chain employs TRBV15 and TRBJ1-5; the match to TRBD1 covers 7 bases. This CDR3 contains 17 residues. The V gene end was trimmed by 5 bases and the J gene end by 0 bases; junction bases not matched to a gene: 10. Germline V CDR1 and CDR2: LNHNV, YYDKDF (reference sequence). Here the CDR3 reads CATSDVLQGYSNQPQHF. In DNA, the CDR3 is TGTGCCACCAGCGACGTATTACAGGGGTATAGCAATCAGCCCCAGCATTTT.

Of note for this clone: Other DNA sequences in this sample translate to the same CDR3. The rearrangement uses TRBV28 and TRBJ1-5; a possible D gene is TRBD1 (5 bases). V lost 4 bases and J 2 bases, leaving 9 bases between the germline ends. The CDR3 contains 14 residues. CDR1 MDHEN and CDR2 SYDVKM come from the germline V gene. DNA of the CDR3: TGTGCCAGCAGTTCTGGGACTGGCAATCAGCCCCAGCATTTT. It is translated as CASSSGTGNQPQHF.